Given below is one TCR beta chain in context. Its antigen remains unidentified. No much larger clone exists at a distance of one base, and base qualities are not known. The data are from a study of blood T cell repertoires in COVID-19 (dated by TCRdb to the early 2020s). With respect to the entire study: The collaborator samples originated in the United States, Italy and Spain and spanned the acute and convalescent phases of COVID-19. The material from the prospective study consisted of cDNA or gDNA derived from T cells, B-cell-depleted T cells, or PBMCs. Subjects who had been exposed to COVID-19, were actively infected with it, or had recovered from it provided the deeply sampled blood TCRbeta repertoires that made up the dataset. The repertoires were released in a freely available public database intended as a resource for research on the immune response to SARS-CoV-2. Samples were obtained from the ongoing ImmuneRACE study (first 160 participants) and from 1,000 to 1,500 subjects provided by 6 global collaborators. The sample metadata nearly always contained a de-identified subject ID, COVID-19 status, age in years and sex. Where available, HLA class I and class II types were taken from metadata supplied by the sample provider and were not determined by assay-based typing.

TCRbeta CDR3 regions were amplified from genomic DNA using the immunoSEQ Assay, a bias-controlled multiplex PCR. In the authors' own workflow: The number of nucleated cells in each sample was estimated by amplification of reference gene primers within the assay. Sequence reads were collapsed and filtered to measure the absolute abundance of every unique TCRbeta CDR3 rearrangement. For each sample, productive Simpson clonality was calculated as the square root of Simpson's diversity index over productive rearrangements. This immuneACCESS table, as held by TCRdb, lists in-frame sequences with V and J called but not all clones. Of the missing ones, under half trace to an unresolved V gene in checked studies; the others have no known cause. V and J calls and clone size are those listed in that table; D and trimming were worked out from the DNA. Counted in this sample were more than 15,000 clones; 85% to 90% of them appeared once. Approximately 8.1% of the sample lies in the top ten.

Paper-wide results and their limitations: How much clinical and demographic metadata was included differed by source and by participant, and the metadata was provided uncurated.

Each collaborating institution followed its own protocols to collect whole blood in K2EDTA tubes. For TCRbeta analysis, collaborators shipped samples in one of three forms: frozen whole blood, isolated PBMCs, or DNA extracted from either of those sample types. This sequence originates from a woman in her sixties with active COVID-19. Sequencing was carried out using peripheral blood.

The sequenced DNA is TGTGCCAGCAGTTACTCGAGGGCAGGGACTCCCGGCTACACCTTC. Its coded protein is CASSYSRAGTPGYTF. This chain joins TRBV6-5 to TRBJ1-2, and possibly TRBD1, on 5 matching bases. The V end loses 0 bases and the J end loses 8 bases, and a stretch of 16 bases separates them. Based on the germline V gene, the CDR1 and CDR2 sequences are MNHEY and SVGAGI. Inclusive of the bounding cysteine and phenylalanine, the CDR3 is 15 residues long. Only the CDR3 DNA stays, 45 bases, in frame from base 1.